These 10 T cell receptor beta chains share one sample of origin, sequenced in a study of cytomegalovirus exposure and HLA in healthy donors. This PCR relied on a set of 60 Vbeta primers and 13 Jbeta primers. Only in-frame clones appear in the TCRdb table, and some are missing; sequencing was by immunoSEQ multiplex PCR. The data hold around 190,000 clones, with over 65% observed a single time. Sample: PBMCs. The source is a man in his sixties in good health and CMV-seronegative.

V gene TRBV6-5 combines with J gene TRBJ2-7; 8 nucleotides line up with TRBD1. The germline V gene has CDR1 MNHEY and CDR2 SVGAGI. With 5 bases clipped from V and 0 bases from J, the junction kept 6 bases outside the gene matches. CDR3 size: 15 residues. This CDR3 reads CASSPTGDHSYEQYF. The DNA of the CDR3 is TGTGCCAGCAGTCCGACAGGGGACCACTCCTACGAGCAGTACTTC.

The chain combines TRBV6-5 with TRBJ1-1; maybe TRBD1 (5 bases). The CDR3 sequence is 13 residues long. The V gene lost 2 bases and the J gene lost 4 bases, with 8 bases spanning the gap. Germline CDR1 is MNHEY and CDR2 is SVGAGI. The DNA of the CDR3 is TGTGCCAGCAGTTACGGGGGGGGCACTGAAGCTTTCTTT. It translates to CASSYGGGTEAFF.

V usage is TRBV9 and J usage is TRBJ2-3; 11 nucleotides agree with TRBD2. V lost 1 base to trimming and J lost 6 bases; unmatched junction nucleotides: 4. The length of the CDR3 is 15 residues. Per the germline V gene, CDR1 is SGDLS and CDR2 is YYNGEE. The CDR3 region has the DNA TGTGCCAGCAGCGTACCCAGGACTAGCGGGGATACGCAGTATTTT. This encodes CASSVPRTSGDTQYF.

CDR3 DNA sequence: TGTGCCAGCCGCGGGGGCAATCAGCCCCAGCATTTT. Protein sequence: CASRGGNQPQHF. This chain uses TRBV27 with TRBJ1-5; D not resolved. The CDR3 loop spans 12 amino acids. The V end was cut by 8 bases, the J end by 2 bases, with 7 bases between. Germline CDR1 reads MNHEY; CDR2 reads SMNVEV (reference sequence).

As DNA, the CDR3 is TGTGCCAGCAGTTTTAGTATAAGCTCTGGAAACACCATATATTTT. It codes for CASSFSISSGNTIYF. This sequence joins TRBV6-6 and TRBJ1-3, with unresolved D. Trimming pared 4 bases from V and 0 bases from J, leaving 10 bases between. The CDR3 totals 15 residues. CDR1 is MNHNY and CDR2 is SVGAGI in the germline V gene (reference sequence).

The chain is built from TRBV6-5 and TRBJ2-3, with TRBD1 matching 12 bases. The CDR3 is 13 residues long. Trimming took 9 bases from V and 8 from J; bases not matched to a gene: 6. Germline values: CDR1 MNHEY, CDR2 SVGAGI. CDR3 sequence (DNA): TGTGCCAGTCGGGACAGGGGGCACGGTACGCAGTATTTT. Translating gives CASRDRGHGTQYF.

This clone was observed a single time. The genes are TRBV29-1 and TRBJ2-2; 7 bases line up with TRBD2. Germline V gene data show CDR1 as SQVTM and CDR2 as ANQGSEA. This CDR3 has 14 residues. The V gene end was trimmed by 4 bases and the J gene end by 0 bases; junction bases not matched to a gene: 2. As DNA, the CDR3 is TGCAGCGTTGGGGACTACGCGAACACCGGGGAGCTGTTTTTT. Protein product: CSVGDYANTGELFF.

This chain links TRBV6-1 with TRBJ1-4, with TRBD1 matching 8 bases. With 7 bases clipped from V and 5 bases from J, the junction kept 9 bases outside the gene matches. Germline CDR1 is MNHNS and CDR2 is SASEGT. This CDR3 is built from 15 residues. CDR3 sequence (DNA): TGTGCCAGCATTAGGTCGGGGACAGGCAATGAAAAACTGTTTTTT. It codes for CASIRSGTGNEKLFF.

The chain combines TRBV28 with TRBJ2-1; TRBD1 matches 8 bases. The length of the CDR3 is 16 residues. J lost 4 bases, V lost 4 bases, and 9 bases had no gene match. In germline, CDR1 is MDHEN, CDR2 SYDVKM. The CDR3 region has the DNA TGTGCCAGCAGTTCTTCTCGGGACAGGCCTTACAATGAGCAGTTCTTC. The encoded protein is CASSSSRDRPYNEQFF.

The chain couples TRBV9 to TRBJ2-1; D might be TRBD1 (5 bases). There are 12 residues in the CDR3. The germline CDR1 and CDR2 sequences are SGDLS and YYNGEE. V shed 0 bases and J shed 8 bases, with 6 bases lying between them. CDR3 protein: CASSVEGYEQFF. DNA for the CDR3: TGTGCCAGCAGCGTAGAGGGGTATGAGCAGTTCTTC.